These 26 T cell receptor beta chains originate from one sample sequenced in a study of identical twins. TCRdb reprocessed the 5' RACE reads with MiXCR, giving one entry per CDR3 protein. The sample contains around 250,000 distinct CDR3 sequences, approximately 7.1% of which appear only once. These data were also filed under a second study, of T cells expressing NK-cell markers.

Sequenced material: CD8+ T cells sorted from blood. Receptors were obtained from a woman under 30 in good health.

The chain joins TRBV6-2 or TRBV6-3 to TRBJ2-7; weak D call: TRBD1 (7 bases). V gave up 1 base and J gave up 7 bases, with 17 bases separating them. CDR3 length: 15 residues. CDR1 and CDR2 from the germline V gene are MNHEY and SVGEGT. The CDR3 bases are TGTGCCAGCAGTTACTATCGGGGGACAGAGTGGGAGCAGTACTTC. It encodes CASSYYRGTEWEQYF.

The sample holds a few counts of this clonotype. This chain joins TRBV18 and TRBJ1-1; perhaps TRBD1 as D (6 bases). V was pared by 2 bases and J by 6 bases, with 19 bases between. Per germline, CDR1 KGHSH and CDR2 LQKENI. This CDR3 has 16 residues. CDR3 in DNA: TGTGCCAGCTCACCAAAAAACAGGGTTGAGGGGGCTGAAGCTTTCTTT. Translating gives CASSPKNRVEGAEAFF.

Turning to this clonotype: This may be a read error: a much more frequent sequence differs by one nucleotide. J is TRBJ2-2 and V is TRBV12-3 or TRBV12-4, with 8 positions matching TRBD1. This CDR3 is 13 amino acids long. CDR3 bases: TGTGTCACCCACAGGGGGGACACCGGGGAGCTGTTTTTT. It translates to CVTHRGDTGELFF.

The rearrangement joins TRBV2 to TRBJ2-2, with D possibly being TRBD1 or TRBD2 (5 bases each). Germline V gene lookup returns CDR1 SNHLY and CDR2 FYNNEI. Trimming pared 0 bases from V and 6 bases from J, leaving 11 bases between. The CDR3 totals 15 residues. CDR3 in amino acids: CASSEALGGAGELFF. CDR3 coding DNA: TGTGCCAGCAGTGAAGCGCTTGGGGGAGCCGGGGAGCTGTTTTTT.

V and J are TRBV7-6 and TRBJ2-1; no reliable D call. With 1 base removed from V and 0 bases from J, the gap between germline ends came to 16 bases. The CDR3 has 18 amino acids. Germline V gives CDR1 SGHVS, CDR2 FNYEAQ. DNA of the CDR3: TGTGCCAGCAGCTTAGTCCAGCGTACTACAAACTCCTACAATGAGCAGTTCTTC. Translated: CASSLVQRTTNSYNEQFF.

This clonotype was detected only a few times. V is TRBV12-3 or TRBV12-4 and J is TRBJ1-2, with D unresolved. The CDR3 runs to 14 residues. V lost 8 bases and J lost 8, with 21 bases in between. The CDR3 DNA reads TGTGCCAGCCGGGGATCCGGTCTAAGGAAAGGCTACACCTTC. Residues: CASRGSGLRKGYTF.

This clonotype was detected only a few times. V gene TRBV5-4 combines with J gene TRBJ2-7; 9 bases line up with TRBD1. Germline V gives CDR1 SGHNT, CDR2 YYREEE (reference sequence). This CDR3 has 15 amino acids. V shed 8 bases, J shed 2 bases, and the junction held 11 bases outside the gene matches. This CDR3 reads CASGFRTGDTYEQYF. CDR3 DNA sequence: TGTGCCAGTGGGTTTAGGACAGGGGACACCTACGAGCAGTACTTC.

The rearrangement uses TRBV12-3 or TRBV12-4 and TRBJ2-1, with 9 bases that match TRBD2. The CDR3 has 16 residues. V was pared by 6 bases and J by 2 bases, with 8 bases of the junction left unmatched. The chain's CDR3 is CASSYSQRGAYNEQFF. The DNA of the CDR3 is TGTGCCAGCAGCTACTCCCAGCGGGGGGCCTACAATGAGCAGTTCTTC.

This clonotype has at least ten counts. The chain combines TRBV6-1 with TRBJ2-3; 7 positions agree with TRBD1. This CDR3 has 15 amino acids. The ends lost 6 bases at V and 4 bases at J; junction bases unmatched: 10. CDR1 and CDR2 from the germline V gene are MNHNS and SASEGT. CDR3: CASSPEAGGADTQYF. The CDR3 DNA is TGTGCCAGCAGCCCCGAGGCAGGGGGTGCAGATACGCAGTATTTT.

The table lists this clonotype with many counts. The gene calls are TRBV12-3 or TRBV12-4 and TRBJ1-2, with D possibly being TRBD1 (5 bases). This CDR3 region has 13 residues. V lost 6 bases to trimming and J lost 6 bases, with 14 bases between them. The CDR3 sequence is CASSNGGVDGYTF. The CDR3 DNA sequence: TGTGCCAGCAGCAACGGGGGGGTCGATGGCTACACCTTC.

This clonotype was detected only a few times. The V call is TRBV7-8, the J call TRBJ2-7; TRBD1 might be the D (6 bases). The germline CDR1 and CDR2 sequences are SGHVS and FQNEAQ. Deletions cut 5 bases from V and 2 bases from J, with 13 bases between. This CDR3 has 14 residues. In DNA, the CDR3 is TGTGCCAGCAGCCCCCGGACAGTAACCTACGAGCAGTACTTC. It is translated as CASSPRTVTYEQYF.

This clonotype was recorded many times. The chain employs TRBV5-1 and TRBJ2-7; TRBD2 aligns across 7 bases. Germline V gene data show CDR1 as SGHRS and CDR2 as YFSETQ. The CDR3 has 15 residues. Unmatched junction bases numbered 9, after V lost 1 base and J lost 5 bases. The CDR3 sequence: CASSLSTGGSHEQYF. As DNA, the CDR3 is TGCGCCAGCAGCTTGTCTACGGGGGGTTCCCACGAGCAGTACTTC. The full variable domain, with the rest looked up from reference TRBV5-1 and TRBJ2-7, is KAGVTQTPRYLIKTRGQQVTLSCSPISGHRSVSWYQQTPGQGLQFLFEYFSETQRNKGNFPGRFSGRQFSNSRSEMNVSTLELGDSALYLCASSLSTGGSHEQYFGPGTRLTVT.

CDR3 coding DNA: TGTGCCAGCAGTTTCAGCAAAGCCCTCTACAATGAGCAGTTCTTC. This encodes CASSFSKALYNEQFF. The V gene is TRBV27, the J gene TRBJ2-1; no firm D call. The CDR3 runs to 15 residues. V was clipped by 3 bases and J by 3 bases, with 12 bases between them. The germline gives CDR1 MNHEY, CDR2 SMNVEV (reference sequence).

The chain is built from TRBV18 and TRBJ2-7, with 7 positions matching TRBD1. Looked up from germline, CDR1 is KGHSH and CDR2 is LQKENI. This CDR3 region has 15 residues. V shed 4 bases, J shed 3 bases, and the junction held 9 bases outside the gene matches. CDR3 sequence: CASSLLGTDLYEQYF. The CDR3 DNA sequence: TGTGCCAGCTCACTACTTGGGACAGACCTCTACGAGCAGTACTTC.

The chain is built from TRBV12-5 and TRBJ2-5, with 9 bases fitting TRBD2. From germline, CDR1 is LGHNT and CDR2 FRNRAP. CDR3 size: 22 residues. The V and J ends lost 6 bases and 5 bases, in that order; junction bases with no gene match: 31. The DNA of the CDR3 is TGTGCTAGTGGGGGGCCCCAAGTAGCGGGGGTCTCTGGAGACCTGCCGTTGGAGACCCAGTACTTC. The encoded protein is CASGGPQVAGVSGDLPLETQYF.

In this sample, this clonotype turned up many times. The CDR3 DNA reads TGTGCCAGCAGCCAGGGAGGGATTGTCACCGGGGAGCTGTTTTTT. Its translation: CASSQGGIVTGELFF. The V call is TRBV7-9, the J call TRBJ2-2, with 7 bases that match TRBD2. The V segment lost 5 bases and the J segment 4 bases; nucleotides outside the gene matches: 7. Germline loops: CDR1 SEHNR, CDR2 FQNEAQ (reference sequence). The CDR3 consists of 15 residues.

This clonotype was seen more than once but under ten times. This sequence joins TRBV15 and TRBJ2-3, with D possibly being TRBD1 or TRBD2 (5 bases each). This CDR3 contains 15 residues. V lost 3 bases to trimming and J lost 3 bases, with 13 bases between them. In germline, CDR1 is LNHNV, CDR2 YYDKDF (reference sequence). The CDR3 nucleotides are TGTGCCACCAGCAGTGAGGGGTTGAGAACAGATACGCAGTATTTT. This translates into CATSSEGLRTDTQYF.

This clonotype was seen many times. J is TRBJ2-1 and V is TRBV7-9, with D uncertain. The germline V and J ends were trimmed by 5 bases and 4 bases, with 12 bases remaining between them. The CDR3 sequence is 14 residues long. Germline CDR1 SEHNR, CDR2 FQNEAQ (reference sequence). The CDR3 here is CASSPARSYNEQFF. The CDR3 nucleotides are TGTGCCAGCAGCCCTGCCCGATCTTACAATGAGCAGTTCTTC.

A note on this clonotype: Sequence at one end of the junction differs from germline and may be a read error. The rearrangement joins TRBV5-6 to TRBJ1-5; D is unresolved. CDR3 length: 12 residues. In germline, CDR1 is SGHDT, CDR2 YYEEEE. The CDR3 DNA reads as TGTGCCATCAGCTTGGCTGGCCAGCCCCAGCATTTT. Translated, it gives CAISLAGQPQHF.

This clonotype appeared a few times. V gene TRBV12-3 or TRBV12-4 combines with J gene TRBJ2-1; TRBD2 might be the D (6 bases). This CDR3 spans 15 amino acids. V was trimmed by 5 bases and J by 7 bases, leaving 18 bases between them. CDR3 residues: CASSQGLVVKNEQFF. CDR3 nucleotide sequence: TGTGCCAGCAGTCAGGGACTGGTGGTGAAGAATGAGCAGTTCTTC.

This clonotype appeared a few times. The chain has TRBV6-5 and TRBJ1-2, with D possibly being TRBD1 (5 bases). V lost 4 bases, J lost 8 bases, and 11 bases lay in between. Germline V CDR1 and CDR2: MNHEY, SVGAGI. The CDR3 loop spans 12 amino acids. Written as DNA, the CDR3 is TGTGCCAGCAGTTCAGGGTTTCAGGGCTACACCTTC. Translating gives CASSSGFQGYTF.

This clonotype has more than one count but fewer than ten. The chain employs TRBV7-2 and TRBJ2-1; no definite D call. The V gene lost 0 bases and the J gene lost 8 bases, with 11 bases spanning the gap. Germline loops: CDR1 SGHTA, CDR2 FQGNSA. The CDR3 has 14 residues. The CDR3 here is CASSLALGWYEQFF. The DNA of the CDR3 is TGTGCCAGCAGCTTAGCTCTAGGTTGGTATGAGCAGTTCTTC.

The chain combines TRBV6-5 with TRBJ2-5; 8 bases agree with TRBD1. Germline CDR1 and CDR2: MNHEY and SVGAGI. Trimming cost V 4 bases and J 4 bases; bases outside gene matches: 14. The CDR3 extends over 17 amino acids. CDR3 in DNA: TGTGCCAGCAGTTCTCCGACGTCCGGACAGGGCCCAGAGACCCAGTACTTC. This codes for CASSSPTSGQGPETQYF.

This chain connects TRBV2 to TRBJ2-5; a possible D gene is TRBD2 (5 bases). CDR1 is SNHLY and CDR2 is FYNNEI in the germline V gene. The CDR3 consists of 17 residues. V was clipped by 3 bases and J by 2 bases, with 19 bases between them. Here the CDR3 reads CASSDSLRLPGQETQYF. The CDR3 DNA reads as TGTGCCAGCAGTGATTCCCTCCGACTGCCGGGGCAAGAGACCCAGTACTTC.

The CDR3 coding sequence is TGTGCCAGCAGCCCAACAGGGACACTCTATGGCTACACCTTC. It translates to CASSPTGTLYGYTF. V is TRBV7-9 and J is TRBJ1-2; perhaps TRBD1 as D (6 bases). CDR1 and CDR2 (germline): SEHNR, FQNEAQ (reference sequence). Deletions cut 5 bases from V and 4 bases from J, with 14 bases between. This CDR3 contains 14 residues.

In its sample, this clonotype was seen a few times. The chain joins TRBV12-3 or TRBV12-4 to TRBJ2-7; possibly TRBD2 for D (6 bases). The CDR3 sequence is 14 residues long. Trimming removed 3 bases from V and 3 bases from J, with 12 bases in between. CDR3: CASSLGGDFYEQYF. The CDR3 nucleotides are TGTGCCAGCAGTTTGGGCGGGGATTTCTACGAGCAGTACTTC.